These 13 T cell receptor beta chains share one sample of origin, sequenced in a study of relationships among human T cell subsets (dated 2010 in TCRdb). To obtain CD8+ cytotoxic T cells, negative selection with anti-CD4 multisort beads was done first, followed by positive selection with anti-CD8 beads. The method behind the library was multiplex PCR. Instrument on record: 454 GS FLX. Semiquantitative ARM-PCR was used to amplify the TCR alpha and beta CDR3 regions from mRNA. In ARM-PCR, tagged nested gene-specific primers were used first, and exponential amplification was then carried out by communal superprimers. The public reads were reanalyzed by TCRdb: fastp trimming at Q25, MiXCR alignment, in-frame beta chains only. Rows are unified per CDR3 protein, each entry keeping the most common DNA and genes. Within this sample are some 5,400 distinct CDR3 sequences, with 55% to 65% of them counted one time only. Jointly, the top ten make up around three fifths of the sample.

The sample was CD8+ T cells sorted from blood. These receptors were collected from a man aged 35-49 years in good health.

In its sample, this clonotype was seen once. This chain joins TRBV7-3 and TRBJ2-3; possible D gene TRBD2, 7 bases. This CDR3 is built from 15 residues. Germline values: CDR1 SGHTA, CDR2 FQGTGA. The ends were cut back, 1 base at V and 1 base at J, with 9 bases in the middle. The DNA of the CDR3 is TGTGCCAGCAGCTTAAGCGGGGGCCGCACAGATACGCAGTATTTT. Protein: CASSLSGGRTDTQYF. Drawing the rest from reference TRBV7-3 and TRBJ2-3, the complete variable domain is GAGVSQTPSNKVTEKGKYVELRCDPISGHTALYWYRQSLGQGPEFLIYFQGTGAADDSGLPNDRFFAVRPEGSVSTLKIQRTERGDSAVYLCASSLSGGRTDTQYFGPGTRLTVL.

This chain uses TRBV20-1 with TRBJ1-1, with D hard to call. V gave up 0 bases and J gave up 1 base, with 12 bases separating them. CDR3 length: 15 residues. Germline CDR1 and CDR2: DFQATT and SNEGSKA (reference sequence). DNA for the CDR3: TGCAGTGCTAGAGATCTTAGGGTCCAGAACACTGAAGCTTTCTTT. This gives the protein CSARDLRVQNTEAFF.

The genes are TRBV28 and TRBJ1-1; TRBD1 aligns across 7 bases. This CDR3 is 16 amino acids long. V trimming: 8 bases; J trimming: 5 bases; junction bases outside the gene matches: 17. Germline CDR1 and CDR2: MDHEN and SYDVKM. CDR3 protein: CASGPPGQLAGTEAFF. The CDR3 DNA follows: TGTGCCAGCGGTCCCCCGGGACAGCTCGCGGGGACTGAAGCTTTCTTT.

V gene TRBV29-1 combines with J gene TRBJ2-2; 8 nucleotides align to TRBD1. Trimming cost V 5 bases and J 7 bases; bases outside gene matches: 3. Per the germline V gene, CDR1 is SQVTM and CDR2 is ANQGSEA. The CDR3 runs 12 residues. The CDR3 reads CSVTGQGGELFF. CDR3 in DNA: TGCAGCGTTACCGGACAGGGCGGGGAGCTGTTTTTT.

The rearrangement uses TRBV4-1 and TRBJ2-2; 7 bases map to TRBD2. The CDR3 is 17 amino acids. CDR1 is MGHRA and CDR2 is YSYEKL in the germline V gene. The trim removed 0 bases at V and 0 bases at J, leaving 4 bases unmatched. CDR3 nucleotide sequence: TGCGCCAGCAGCCAAGACAGTCTAGCGGCGAACACCGGGGAGCTGTTTTTT. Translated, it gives CASSQDSLAANTGELFF.

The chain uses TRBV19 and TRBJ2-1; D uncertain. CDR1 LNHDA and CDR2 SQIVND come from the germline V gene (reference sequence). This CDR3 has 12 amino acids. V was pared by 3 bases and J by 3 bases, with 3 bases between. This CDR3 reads CASSMFYNEQFF. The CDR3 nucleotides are TGTGCCAGTAGTATGTTCTACAATGAGCAGTTCTTC.

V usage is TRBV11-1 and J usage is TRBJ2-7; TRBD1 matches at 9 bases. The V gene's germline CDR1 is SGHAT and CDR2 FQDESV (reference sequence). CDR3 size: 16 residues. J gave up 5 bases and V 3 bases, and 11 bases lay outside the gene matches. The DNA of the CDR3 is TGTGCCAGCAGCTTTGAGGCCGGGACAGGGCGAAACGAGCAGTACTTC. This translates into CASSFEAGTGRNEQYF.

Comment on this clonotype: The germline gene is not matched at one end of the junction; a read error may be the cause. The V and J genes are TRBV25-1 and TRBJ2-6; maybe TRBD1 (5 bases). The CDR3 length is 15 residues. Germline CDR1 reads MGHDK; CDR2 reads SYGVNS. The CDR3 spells CASSENLSGANVLTF. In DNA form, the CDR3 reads TGTGCCAGCAGTGAGAATCTCTCTGGGGCCAACGTCCTGACCTTC.

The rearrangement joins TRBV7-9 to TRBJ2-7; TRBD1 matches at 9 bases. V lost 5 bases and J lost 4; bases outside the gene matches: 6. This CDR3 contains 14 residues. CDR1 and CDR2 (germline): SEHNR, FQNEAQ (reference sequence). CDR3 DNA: TGTGCCAGCAGCCAACCGGGACAGGGTTACGAGCAGTACTTC. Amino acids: CASSQPGQGYEQYF.

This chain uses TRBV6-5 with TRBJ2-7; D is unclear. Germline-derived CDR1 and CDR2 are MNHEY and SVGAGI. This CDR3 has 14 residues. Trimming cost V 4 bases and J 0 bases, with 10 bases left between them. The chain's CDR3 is CASSLGQSSYEQYF. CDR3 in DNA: TGTGCCAGCAGTTTGGGTCAATCCTCCTACGAGCAGTACTTC.

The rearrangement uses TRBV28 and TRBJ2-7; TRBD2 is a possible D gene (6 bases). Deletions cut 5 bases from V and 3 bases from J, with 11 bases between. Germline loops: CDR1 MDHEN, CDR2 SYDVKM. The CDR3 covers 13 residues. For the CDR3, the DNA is TGTGCCAGCAGTCTGGCGGGGTTCTACGAGCAGTACTTC. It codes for CASSLAGFYEQYF.

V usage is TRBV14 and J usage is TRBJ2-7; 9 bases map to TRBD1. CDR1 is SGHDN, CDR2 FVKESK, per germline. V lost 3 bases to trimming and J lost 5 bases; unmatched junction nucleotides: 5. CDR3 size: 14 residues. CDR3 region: CASSHYRTGDEQYF. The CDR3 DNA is TGTGCCAGCAGCCACTATCGGACAGGGGACGAGCAGTACTTC.

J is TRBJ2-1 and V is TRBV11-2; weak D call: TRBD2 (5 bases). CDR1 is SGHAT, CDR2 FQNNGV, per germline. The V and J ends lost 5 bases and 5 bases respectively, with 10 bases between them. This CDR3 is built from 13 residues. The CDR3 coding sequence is TGTGCCAGCAGCCGGGGTCTCGACAATGAGCAGTTCTTC. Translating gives CASSRGLDNEQFF.